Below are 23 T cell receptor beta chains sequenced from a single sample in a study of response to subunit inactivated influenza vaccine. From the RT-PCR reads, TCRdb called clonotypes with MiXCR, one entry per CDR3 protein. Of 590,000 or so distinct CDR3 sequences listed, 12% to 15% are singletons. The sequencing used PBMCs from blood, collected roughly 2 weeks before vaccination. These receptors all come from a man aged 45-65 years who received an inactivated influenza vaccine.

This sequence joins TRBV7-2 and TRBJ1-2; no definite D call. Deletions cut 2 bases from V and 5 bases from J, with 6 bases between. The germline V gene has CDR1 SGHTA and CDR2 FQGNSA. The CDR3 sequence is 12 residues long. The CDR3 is CASSLTPYGYTF. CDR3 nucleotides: TGTGCCAGCAGCTTAACCCCGTATGGCTACACCTTC. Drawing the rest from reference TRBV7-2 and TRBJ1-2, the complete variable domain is GAGVSQSPSNKVTEKGKDVELRCDPISGHTALYWYRQSLGQGLEFLIYFQGNSAPDKSGLPSDRFSAERTGGSVSTLTIQRTQQEDSAVYLCASSLTPYGYTFGSGTRLTVV.

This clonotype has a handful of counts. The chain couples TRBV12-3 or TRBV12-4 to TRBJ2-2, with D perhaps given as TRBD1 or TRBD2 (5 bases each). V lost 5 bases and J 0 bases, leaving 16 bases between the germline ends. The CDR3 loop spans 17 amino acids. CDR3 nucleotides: TGTGCCAGCAGTCACCATCGTGTGGGGGCGAACACCGGGGAGCTGTTTTTT. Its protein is CASSHHRVGANTGELFF.

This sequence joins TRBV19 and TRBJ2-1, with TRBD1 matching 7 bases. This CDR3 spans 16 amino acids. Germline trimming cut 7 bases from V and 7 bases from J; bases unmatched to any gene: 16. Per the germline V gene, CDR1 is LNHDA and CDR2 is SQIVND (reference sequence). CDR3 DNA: TGTGCCAGTATCCCAGGGGCAGGGGGTTCCCTTAATGAGCAGTTCTTC. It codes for CASIPGAGGSLNEQFF.

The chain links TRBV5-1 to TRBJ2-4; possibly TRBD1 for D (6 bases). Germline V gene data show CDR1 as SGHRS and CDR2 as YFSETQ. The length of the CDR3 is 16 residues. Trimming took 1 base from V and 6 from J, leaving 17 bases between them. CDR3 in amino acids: CASSLSPAGVGNIQYF. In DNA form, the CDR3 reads TGCGCCAGCAGCTTGTCCCCGGCAGGGGTGGGAAACATTCAGTACTTC.

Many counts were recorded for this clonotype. The CDR3 DNA reads as TGTGCCAGCAGTTTATCTGAGTCCTACGAGCAGTACTTC. The encoded protein is CASSLSESYEQYF. The chain uses TRBV27 and TRBJ2-7; D remains unclear. V lost 0 bases, J lost 1 base, and 4 bases lay in between. The CDR3 has 13 residues. Germline loops: CDR1 MNHEY, CDR2 SMNVEV (reference sequence).

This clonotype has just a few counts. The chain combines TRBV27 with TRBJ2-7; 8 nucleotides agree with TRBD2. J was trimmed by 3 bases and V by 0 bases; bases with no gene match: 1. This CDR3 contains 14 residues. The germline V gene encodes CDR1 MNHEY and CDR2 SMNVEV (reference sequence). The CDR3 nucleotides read TGTGCCAGCAGTTTATCTAGCGGGAACTACGAGCAGTACTTC. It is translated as CASSLSSGNYEQYF.

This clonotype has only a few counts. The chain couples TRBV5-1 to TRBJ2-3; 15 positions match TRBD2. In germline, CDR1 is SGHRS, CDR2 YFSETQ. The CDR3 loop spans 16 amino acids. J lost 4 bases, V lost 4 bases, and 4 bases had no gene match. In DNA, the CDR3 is TGCGCCAGCAGCCCGGGACTAGCGGGAGGATCAGATACGCAGTATTTT. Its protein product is CASSPGLAGGSDTQYF.

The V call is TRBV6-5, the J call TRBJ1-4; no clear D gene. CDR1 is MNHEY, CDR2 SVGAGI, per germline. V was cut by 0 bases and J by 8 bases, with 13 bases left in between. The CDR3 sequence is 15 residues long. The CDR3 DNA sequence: TGTGCCAGCAGTTACTCACGGGGAAGTAGGGAAAAACTGTTTTTT. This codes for CASSYSRGSREKLFF.

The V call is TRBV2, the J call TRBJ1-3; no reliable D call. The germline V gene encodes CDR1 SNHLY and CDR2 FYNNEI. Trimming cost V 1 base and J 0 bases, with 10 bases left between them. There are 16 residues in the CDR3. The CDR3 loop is CASSEGQATSGNTIYF. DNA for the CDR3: TGTGCCAGCAGTGAAGGTCAGGCTACCTCTGGAAACACCATATATTTT.

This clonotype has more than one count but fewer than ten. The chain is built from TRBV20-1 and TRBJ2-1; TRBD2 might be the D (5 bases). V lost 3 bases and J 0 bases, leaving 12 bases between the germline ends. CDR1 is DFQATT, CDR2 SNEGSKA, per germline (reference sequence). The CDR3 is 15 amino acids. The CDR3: CSARYSRGSYNEQFF. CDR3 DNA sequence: TGCAGTGCTAGGTATAGCCGGGGCTCCTACAATGAGCAGTTCTTC.

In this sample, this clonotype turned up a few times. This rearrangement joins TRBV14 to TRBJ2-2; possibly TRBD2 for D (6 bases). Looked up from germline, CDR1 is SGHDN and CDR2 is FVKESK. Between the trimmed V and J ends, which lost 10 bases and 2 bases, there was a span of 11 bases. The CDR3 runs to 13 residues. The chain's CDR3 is CATKEGNTGELFF. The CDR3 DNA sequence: TGTGCCACGAAGGAGGGAAACACCGGGGAGCTGTTTTTT. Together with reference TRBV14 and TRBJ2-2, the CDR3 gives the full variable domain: EAGVTQFPSHSVIEKGQTVTLRCDPISGHDNLYWYRRVMGKEIKFLLHFVKESKQDESGMPNNRFLAERTGGTYSTLKVQPAELEDSGVYFCATKEGNTGELFFGEGSRLTVL.

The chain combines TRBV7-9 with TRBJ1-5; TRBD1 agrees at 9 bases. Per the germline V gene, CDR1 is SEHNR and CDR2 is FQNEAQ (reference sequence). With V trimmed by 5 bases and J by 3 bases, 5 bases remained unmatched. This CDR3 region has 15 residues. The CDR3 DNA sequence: TGTGCCAGCAGCAAAACAGGGGGCCCCAATCAGCCCCAGCATTTT. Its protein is CASSKTGGPNQPQHF.

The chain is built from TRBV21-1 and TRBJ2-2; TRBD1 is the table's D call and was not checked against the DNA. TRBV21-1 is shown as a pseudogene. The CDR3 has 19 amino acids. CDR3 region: CASPHLLRGRTHDTGELFF. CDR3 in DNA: TGTGCCAGCCCCCATCTTTTAAGGGGGAGAACCCATGACACCGGGGAGCTGTTTTTT.

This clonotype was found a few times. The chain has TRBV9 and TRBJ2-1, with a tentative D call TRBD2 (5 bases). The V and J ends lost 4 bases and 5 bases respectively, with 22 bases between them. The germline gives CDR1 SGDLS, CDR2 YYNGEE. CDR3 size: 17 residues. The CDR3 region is CASSPDGWLAGNNEQFF. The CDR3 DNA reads TGTGCCAGCAGCCCCGACGGGTGGCTAGCTGGAAACAATGAGCAGTTCTTC.

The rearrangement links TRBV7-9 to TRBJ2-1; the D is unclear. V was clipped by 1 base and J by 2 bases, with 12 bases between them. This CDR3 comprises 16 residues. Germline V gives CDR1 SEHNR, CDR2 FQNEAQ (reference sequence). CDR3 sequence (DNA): TGTGCCAGCAGCTTAGGGGCCAAGGTGGCCTACAATGAGCAGTTCTTC. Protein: CASSLGAKVAYNEQFF.

The DNA of the CDR3 is TGTGCCAGCAGTTCCATACCGCATTTAGCGGGAGGGCGCTACGAGCAGTACTTC. Translation: CASSSIPHLAGGRYEQYF. V gene TRBV28 combines with J gene TRBJ2-7, with 11 bases fitting TRBD2. The CDR3 runs to 18 residues. Germline V gives CDR1 MDHEN, CDR2 SYDVKM. The V gene end was trimmed by 4 bases and the J gene end by 3 bases; junction bases not matched to a gene: 14. The full variable domain, its missing parts supplied by reference TRBV28 and TRBJ2-7, is DVKVTQSSRYLVKRTGEKVFLECVQDMDHENMFWYRQDPGLGLRLIYFSYDVKMKEKGDIPEGYSVSREKKERFSLILESASTNQTSMYLCASSSIPHLAGGRYEQYFGPGTRLTVT.

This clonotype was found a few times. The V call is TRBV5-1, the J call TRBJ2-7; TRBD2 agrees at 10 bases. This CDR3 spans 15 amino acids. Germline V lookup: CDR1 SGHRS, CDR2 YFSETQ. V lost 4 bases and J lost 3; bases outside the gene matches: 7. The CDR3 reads CASSQTGLANYEQYF. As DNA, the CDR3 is TGCGCCAGCAGCCAGACGGGACTAGCGAACTACGAGCAGTACTTC.

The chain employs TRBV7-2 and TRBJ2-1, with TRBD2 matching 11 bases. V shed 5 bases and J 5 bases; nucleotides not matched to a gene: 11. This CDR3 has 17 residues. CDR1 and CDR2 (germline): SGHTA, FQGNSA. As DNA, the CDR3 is TGTGCCAGCAGCCAGAACCCACCGGGACTAGCGGACAATGAGCAGTTCTTC. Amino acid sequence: CASSQNPPGLADNEQFF.

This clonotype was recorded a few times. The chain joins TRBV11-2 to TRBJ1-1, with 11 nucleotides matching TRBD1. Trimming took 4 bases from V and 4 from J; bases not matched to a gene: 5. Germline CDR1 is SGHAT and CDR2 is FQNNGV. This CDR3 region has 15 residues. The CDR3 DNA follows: TGTGCCAGCAGCTCCGGGACAGGGGGTATCACTGAAGCTTTCTTT. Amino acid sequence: CASSSGTGGITEAFF. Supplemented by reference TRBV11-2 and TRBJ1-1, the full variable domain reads EAGVAQSPRYKIIEKRQSVAFWCNPISGHATLYWYQQILGQGPKLLIQFQNNGVVDDSQLPKDRFSAERLKGVDSTLKIQPAKLEDSAVYLCASSSGTGGITEAFFGQGTRLTVV.

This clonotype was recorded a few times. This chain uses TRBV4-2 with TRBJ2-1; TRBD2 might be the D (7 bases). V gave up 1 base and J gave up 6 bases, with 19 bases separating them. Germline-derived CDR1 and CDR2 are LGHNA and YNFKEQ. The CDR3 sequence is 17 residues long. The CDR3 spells CASSQVPRRGGINEQFF. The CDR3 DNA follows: TGTGCCAGCAGCCAAGTACCTCGGCGCGGGGGCATCAATGAGCAGTTCTTC.

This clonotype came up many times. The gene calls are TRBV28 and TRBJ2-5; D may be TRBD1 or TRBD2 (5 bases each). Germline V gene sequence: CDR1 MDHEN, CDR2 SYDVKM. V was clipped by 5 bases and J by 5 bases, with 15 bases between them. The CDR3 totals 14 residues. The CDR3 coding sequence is TGTGCCAGCAGTCCCGGTGGGGCGGGTGAGACCCAGTACTTC. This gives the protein CASSPGGAGETQYF.

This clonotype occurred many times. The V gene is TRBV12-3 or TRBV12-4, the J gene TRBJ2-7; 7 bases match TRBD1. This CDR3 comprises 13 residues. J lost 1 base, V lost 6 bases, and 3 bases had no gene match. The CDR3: CASSLDRSYEQYF. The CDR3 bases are TGTGCCAGCAGCCTGGACAGGTCCTACGAGCAGTACTTC.

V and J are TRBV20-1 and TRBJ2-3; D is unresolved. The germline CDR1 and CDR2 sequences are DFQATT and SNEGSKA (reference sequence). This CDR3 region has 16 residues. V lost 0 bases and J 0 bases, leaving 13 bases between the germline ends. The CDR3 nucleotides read TGCAGTGCTAGAGATTGGCAGAGAACTAGCACAGATACGCAGTATTTT. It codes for CSARDWQRTSTDTQYF.